This T cell receptor beta chain is drawn from a study of human T cells and chemical hapten exposure. Study observations and caveats: Donors had alopecia, so their immune response may differ from healthy people's. Significantly more large CDR3 similarity clusters were formed by expanded TCRs than by controls.

This clonotype showed up just a few times. The antigen is not known. MiXCR was run by TCRdb on the RACE reads, yielding one entry per CDR3 protein. The data contain 85,000 to 100,000 distinct CDR3 sequences, roughly a quarter of them singletons. From germline, CDR1 is MDHEN and CDR2 SYDVKM. The V end was cut by 6 bases, the J end by 1 base, with 13 bases between. The CDR3 runs to 14 residues. The time point here: patch test 3, about 24 weeks after DPC sensitization. As to treatment: therapeutic diphenylcyclopropenone sensitization with weekly scalp DPC. The chain carries TRBV28 and TRBJ2-7; tentatively, D is TRBD2 (5 bases). The source is a man in his forties with alopecia areata. Some clones in this sample may be carry-over from other donors' samples. The source material was whole blood, sampled in connection with sensitization to the hapten diphenylcyclopropenone (DPC). This chain's CDR3 is CASRITRGSYEQYF. The CDR3 DNA follows: TGTGCCAGCAGGATCACTCGGGGTTCCTACGAGCAGTACTTC.